This is a list of T cell receptor beta chains from one sample in a study of T cell responses to AZD1222 COVID-19 vaccine. Produced via immunoSEQ multiplex PCR; TCRdb's table is partial and in-frame only. The sample contains 130,000 or so clones, more than 70% of which appear only once. Sample: peripheral blood, taken on day 0 of AZD1222 vaccination. These receptors originate from an adult in good health. The CDR3 runs from the conserved cysteine through the conserved F or W. A D gene is named only where the DNA matches it firmly. Some rows mark clone size as missing; the rest say once, few, many or name a class of expanded clone.

TRBJ2-7 | . | . | TRBV3-1/TRBV3-2 | CASSQFGQGSSYEQYF | TGTGCCAGCAGCCAATTCGGGCAGGGGAGCTCCTACGAGCAGTACTTC
TRBJ2-3 | . | TRBD2 | TRBV18 | CASSLGAGGTTDTQYF | TGTGCCAGCTCACTAGGAGCGGGAGGGACCACAGATACGCAGTATTTT
TRBJ2-1 | . | TRBD2 | TRBV9 | CASSVGTTPYNEQFF | TGTGCCAGCAGCGTCGGGACTACCCCTTACAATGAGCAGTTCTTC
TRBJ2-1 | . | TRBD2 | TRBV7-9 | CASSRKTLLAGAYNEQFF | TGTGCCAGCAGCCGGAAAACTCTACTAGCGGGAGCCTACAATGAGCAGTTCTTC
TRBJ2-3 | . | TRBD2 | TRBV3-1/TRBV3-2 | CASSQDWETSGTDTQYF | TGTGCCAGCAGCCAAGATTGGGAGACTAGCGGGACAGATACGCAGTATTTT
TRBJ1-4 | . | TRBD1 | TRBV6-2/TRBV6-3 | CASSYFGTGDEKLFF | TGTGCCAGCAGTTACTTCGGGACAGGGGATGAAAAACTGTTTTTT
TRBJ2-7 | . | . | TRBV7-2 | CASSLGSGATYEQYF | TGTGCCAGCAGCTTAGGGTCCGGGGCTACCTACGAGCAGTACTTC
TRBJ1-2 | . | TRBD1 | TRBV4-3 | CASSREVGTGGASYGYTF | TGCGCCAGCAGCCGAGAAGTGGGGACAGGGGGCGCGAGCTATGGCTACACCTTC
TRBJ1-2 | . | . | TRBV19 | CASSIRFNYGYTF | TGTGCCAGTAGTATTCGGTTTAACTATGGCTACACCTTC
TRBJ1-5 | . | . | TRBV7-9 | CASSSSTGIGYSNQPQHF | TGTGCCAGCAGCTCCAGTACAGGGATTGGCTATAGCAATCAGCCCCAGCATTTT
TRBJ2-3 | once | . | TRBV7-3 | CASSLGTATGDTQYF | TGTGCCAGCAGCTTAGGTACAGCCACTGGGGATACGCAGTATTTT
TRBJ1-3 | . | . | TRBV7-8 | CASSLTDSGNTIYF | TGTGCCAGCAGCTTGACAGACTCTGGAAACACCATATATTTT